This passage covers 16 T cell receptor beta chains from one sample sequenced in a study of regulatory T cells in long-lasting Graves disease (dated by TCRdb to about 2021). Per the publication, the time point label means: newly diagnosed GD, antithyroid drugs for less than 3 months. For both TCR sequencing and RNA sequencing, RNA was extracted from PBMCs using TRIzol. Receptor libraries were prepared by multiplex PCR. Sequenced on an Illumina HiSeq 4000. TCR beta libraries were built with iRepertoire HTBI primers and Arm-PCR amplification of CDR3 regions. The public reads were reprocessed in TCRdb via fastp at Q25 and MiXCR, keeping in-frame beta chains. For every CDR3 protein sequence, its rows merge into one entry that carries the most common genes and DNA. The sample contains approximately 490,000 distinct CDR3 sequences, around 16% of them found a single time. The ten largest clones add up to 12% of the sample.

The sample was also linked to a second study, of T cells in Graves' hyperthyroidism and ophthalmopathy.

The specimen comprised peripheral blood mononuclear cells (PBMCs), sampled at new diagnosis, from a patient treated with antithyroid drugs. These receptors were collected from a man in his forties with Graves disease. Donor details come from another sample of the same person, matched by shared clones.

Concerning this clonotype: A read error may be the cause here, since a much bigger clone is one base away. J is TRBJ2-1 and V is TRBV5-6; possibly TRBD1 for D (6 bases). V dropped 4 bases and J dropped 8 bases, with 16 bases sitting between them. Germline V gene data show CDR1 as SGHDT and CDR2 as YYEEEE. The CDR3 is made up of 14 amino acids. CDR3 DNA: TGTGCCAGCAGCGTAGGGGGATACAGCGATGAGCAGTTCTTC. This translates into CASSVGGYSDEQFF.

V gene TRBV9 combines with J gene TRBJ1-5; 9 bases agree with TRBD1. J lost 3 bases, V lost 4 bases, and 5 bases had no gene match. There are 15 residues in the CDR3. Germline assignment: CDR1 SGDLS and CDR2 YYNGEE. CDR3 loop: CASSRGQGVNQPQHF. The DNA for the CDR3 is TGTGCCAGCAGCAGGGGACAGGGAGTCAATCAGCCCCAGCATTTT.

This clonotype was seen many times. The chain has TRBV2 and TRBJ1-5; 9 bases align to TRBD1. This CDR3 spans 14 amino acids. Germline lookup yields CDR1 SNHLY and CDR2 FYNNEI. The junction had 7 bases not matched to a gene; V was cut back by 6 bases and J by 7 bases. CDR3 region: CASSYRGRRQPQHF. Here the CDR3 DNA reads TGTGCCAGCAGCTACAGGGGGCGCCGCCAGCCCCAGCATTTT.

This clonotype was observed many times. The CDR3 DNA is TGTGCCAGCAGTGCGGGACTAGCGGCCCAGCAAGGGGCCCAGTACTTC. Protein product: CASSAGLAAQQGAQYF. The chain has TRBV2 and TRBJ2-1, with 11 bases aligning to TRBD2. TRBJ2-5 explains the end of the DNA better; the J call may be wrong. CDR3 length equals 16 residues. Germline assignment: CDR1 SNHLY and CDR2 FYNNEI.

This clonotype was seen ten or more times. The gene calls are TRBV2 and TRBJ1-1, with D possibly TRBD1 on 5 matching bases. V was pared by 3 bases and J by 5 bases, with 13 bases between. This CDR3 spans 14 amino acids. Germline V CDR1 and CDR2: SNHLY, FYNNEI. The CDR3 coding sequence is TGTGCCAGCAGTGAGCAGGGTGGGGGGACTGAAGCTTTCTTT. Encoded protein: CASSEQGGGTEAFF.

The chain is built from TRBV7-2 and TRBJ2-3, with a tentative D call TRBD2 (5 bases). The V gene's germline CDR1 is SGHTA and CDR2 FQGNSA. V was trimmed by 5 bases and J by 5 bases, leaving 11 bases between them. The CDR3 totals 13 residues. The DNA of the CDR3 is TGTGCCAGCAGCCGCGGGTCTGTAGATACGCAGTATTTT. Translation gives CASSRGSVDTQYF.

The rearrangement links TRBV4-1 to TRBJ2-1; 8 bases line up with TRBD2. Trimming at V came to 4 bases and at J to 4 bases, leaving 9 bases not matched to a gene. The CDR3 contains 16 residues. CDR1 is MGHRA and CDR2 is YSYEKL in the germline V gene. The DNA for the CDR3 is TGCGCCAGCAGCCCCGATAGGGGACTAGGATACAATGAGCAGTTCTTC. This sequence encodes CASSPDRGLGYNEQFF.

The V call is TRBV20-1, the J call TRBJ2-5; D is undetermined. The CDR3 has 13 amino acids. V was shortened by 3 bases and J by 4 bases, with 12 bases between the two germline ends. In germline, CDR1 is DFQATT, CDR2 SNEGSKA (reference sequence). The CDR3 region is CSASRSAAETQYF. CDR3 nucleotides: TGCAGTGCTAGTAGGTCGGCGGCAGAGACCCAGTACTTC.

This clonotype occurred many times. V is TRBV2 and J is TRBJ2-1; 7 bases are a match to TRBD2. This CDR3 spans 14 amino acids. Germline lookup yields CDR1 SNHLY and CDR2 FYNNEI. V lost 5 bases and J lost 4; bases outside the gene matches: 5. The CDR3 DNA reads as TGTGCCAGCAGTCCCACTAGCGCATACAATGAGCAGTTCTTC. Translated, it gives CASSPTSAYNEQFF.

This clonotype was counted at least ten times. The V and J genes are TRBV11-2 and TRBJ2-5, with 9 positions matching TRBD2. There are 15 residues in the CDR3. V lost 5 bases to trimming and J lost 5 bases; unmatched junction nucleotides: 9. In germline, CDR1 is SGHAT, CDR2 FQNNGV. CDR3 DNA: TGTGCCAGCAGCGCGGGAGGGGCGATTTCGGAGACCCAGTACTTC. Amino acid sequence: CASSAGGAISETQYF.

The sample holds many counts of this clonotype. The rearrangement joins TRBV28 to TRBJ2-7; D ambiguous. The V gene lost 0 bases and the J gene lost 3 bases, with 15 bases spanning the gap. The germline V gene has CDR1 MDHEN and CDR2 SYDVKM. The CDR3 totals 16 residues. The CDR3 region has the DNA TGTGCCAGCAGTTTATGGCTCCCAGAACAGAACTACGAGCAGTACTTC. It encodes CASSLWLPEQNYEQYF.

This clonotype was seen ten or more times. This chain uses TRBV28 with TRBJ2-7; 10 bases map to TRBD1. The V gene end was trimmed by 5 bases and the J gene end by 3 bases; junction bases not matched to a gene: 7. Looked up from germline, CDR1 is MDHEN and CDR2 is SYDVKM. This CDR3 spans 15 amino acids. CDR3 sequence reads: CASSRQGALNYEQYF. CDR3 DNA: TGTGCCAGCAGTCGACAGGGGGCTCTTAACTACGAGCAGTACTTC. The full variable domain, its missing parts supplied by reference TRBV28 and TRBJ2-7, is DVKVTQSSRYLVKRTGEKVFLECVQDMDHENMFWYRQDPGLGLRLIYFSYDVKMKEKGDIPEGYSVSREKKERFSLILESASTNQTSMYLCASSRQGALNYEQYFGPGTRLTVT.

This clonotype showed up many times. The CDR3 here is CASSRTSGRLIGVGEQFF. As DNA, the CDR3 is TGCGCCAGCAGCCGTACTAGCGGGAGGTTAATCGGCGTCGGTGAGCAGTTCTTC. The rearrangement links TRBV5-1 to TRBJ2-1; 12 bases line up with TRBD2. The CDR3 runs to 18 residues. With 4 bases clipped from V and 9 bases from J, the junction kept 17 bases outside the gene matches. Germline CDR1 reads SGHRS; CDR2 reads YFSETQ. The full variable domain, its missing parts supplied by reference TRBV5-1 and TRBJ2-1, is KAGVTQTPRYLIKTRGQQVTLSCSPISGHRSVSWYQQTPGQGLQFLFEYFSETQRNKGNFPGRFSGRQFSNSRSEMNVSTLELGDSALYLCASSRTSGRLIGVGEQFFGPGTRLTVL.

This clonotype came up many times. The chain combines TRBV5-1 with TRBJ2-7; 13 nucleotides agree with TRBD2. The CDR3 is 16 residues long. Germline CDR1 is SGHRS and CDR2 is YFSETQ. V lost 7 bases to trimming and J lost 2 bases; unmatched junction nucleotides: 9. The CDR3 DNA is TGCGCCAGCGGGAGACTAGCGGGAGGCGCGGCCTACGAGCAGTACTTC. Amino acid sequence: CASGRLAGGAAYEQYF.

This clonotype was seen only a few times. The chain uses TRBV20-1 and TRBJ1-3, with D hard to call. CDR3 length: 13 residues. V dropped 6 bases and J dropped 0 bases, with 9 bases sitting between them. The germline V gene has CDR1 DFQATT and CDR2 SNEGSKA (reference sequence). The CDR3 nucleotides are TGCAGTGCCCTACATAGCTCTGGAAACACCATATATTTT. Its protein product is CSALHSSGNTIYF.

This clonotype appeared many times. The chain employs TRBV20-1 and TRBJ1-5; D is uncertain. Germline V gives CDR1 DFQATT, CDR2 SNEGSKA (reference sequence). V was pared by 1 base and J by 7 bases, with 11 bases between. The CDR3 length is 13 residues. As DNA, the CDR3 is TGCAGTGCTAGAGGGACCACAGCACAGCCCCAGCATTTT. Amino acid sequence: CSARGTTAQPQHF.